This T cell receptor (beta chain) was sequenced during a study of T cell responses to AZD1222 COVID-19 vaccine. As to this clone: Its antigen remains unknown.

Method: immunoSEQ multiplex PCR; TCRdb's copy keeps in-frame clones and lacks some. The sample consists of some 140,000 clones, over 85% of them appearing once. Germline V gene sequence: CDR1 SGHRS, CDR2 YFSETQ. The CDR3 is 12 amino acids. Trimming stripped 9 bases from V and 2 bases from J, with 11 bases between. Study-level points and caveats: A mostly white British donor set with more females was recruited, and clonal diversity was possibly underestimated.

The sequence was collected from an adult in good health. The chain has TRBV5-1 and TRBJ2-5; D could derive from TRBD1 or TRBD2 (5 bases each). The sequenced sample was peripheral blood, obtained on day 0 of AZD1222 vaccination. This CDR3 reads CATRDVQETQYF. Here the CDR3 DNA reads TGCGCCACCCGGGACGTTCAAGAGACCCAGTACTTC.